The clone carrying this T cell receptor beta chain was observed a few times. Its antigen is not known. At one end, the junction sequence differs from germline, possibly due to a read error. A second roughly 6 to 12 cycle PCR used barcoded and J-beta primers. A single record per CDR3 protein comes from TCRdb applying MiXCR to the 5' RACE reads. The table includes about 930,000 distinct CDR3 sequences, just under 30% detected once. This specimen comes from a study of blood T cells in healthy people across ages. Study-wide background: Template switching picked up about one barcoded beta molecule for each two T cells.

This CDR3 comprises 15 residues. Study-wide results and limits: Estimates of total diversity, which came from one million sequenced T cells, were considered to be underestimates. Compared with aged donors, long-lived donors showed fewer expanded clones, suggesting selection.

Another study also made use of these data, one on T cells of mothers and their children.

This chain uses TRBV12-3 or TRBV12-4 with TRBJ2-3, with TRBD2 matching 14 bases. The clonotype comes from a woman aged 40 to 49 in good health. Sequenced sample: blood. The CDR3 protein is CAGSEGLAGGDTQYF. For the CDR3, the DNA is TGTGCCGGCAGTGAAGGACTAGCGGGGGGTGATACGCAGTATTTT.